A selection of T cell receptor beta chains follows, all from one sample in a study of identical twins. TCRdb reanalysed the 5' RACE reads using MiXCR and keeps one entry per CDR3 protein. This table holds about 700,000 distinct CDR3 sequences, 8% to 9% found once. These sequences were also reported in another study, on yellow fever vaccine responses in identical twins.

The sequencing input was PBMCs. The receptors were sampled from a woman in her late teens or twenties in good health. The CDR3 runs from the conserved cysteine through the conserved F or W. Fields, in order: J gene, V gene, clone size, D gene, CDR3 DNA, CDR3 protein. D genes are given only for firm matches. Not every row has a clone size; where given, it reads once, few, many or a size class.

J: TRBJ2-7
V: TRBV6-2/TRBV6-3
size: many
D: -
DNA: TGTGCCAGCAGTTACTCGCAGGGTGGGTACGAGCAGTACTTC
CDR3: CASSYSQGGYEQYF

J: TRBJ2-2
V: TRBV29-1
size: -
D: -
DNA: TGCAGCGTTGAAGACATCCCCGGGGAGCTGTTTTTT
CDR3: CSVEDIPGELFF

J: TRBJ2-3
V: TRBV7-2
size: many
D: TRBD2
DNA: TGTGCCAGCAGCTTCACTAGCGGGGGGCCTACAGATACGCAGTATTTT
CDR3: CASSFTSGGPTDTQYF

J: TRBJ2-3
V: TRBV28
size: -
D: -
DNA: TGTGCCAGCAGTTTAAGGACAACTAGCACAGATACGCAGTATTTT
CDR3: CASSLRTTSTDTQYF

J: TRBJ2-2
V: TRBV24-1
size: -
D: -
DNA: TGTGCCACCAGTGATTTGACCAGGGAGTCCGGGGAGCTGTTTTTT
CDR3: CATSDLTRESGELFF

J: TRBJ2-7
V: TRBV27
size: few
D: TRBD1
DNA: TGTGCCAGCAGTTTTACCGGGACAGGTTACGAGCAGTACTTC
CDR3: CASSFTGTGYEQYF

J: TRBJ2-4
V: TRBV4-3
size: many
D: -
DNA: TGCGCCAGCAGCCGGGGACTTCAGGAAAACATTCAGTACTTC
CDR3: CASSRGLQENIQYF

J: TRBJ2-4
V: TRBV19
size: -
D: TRBD2
DNA: TGTGCCAGTAGTCCCGAAGCTCGACTAGCGAACATTCAGTACTTC
CDR3: CASSPEARLANIQYF

J: TRBJ2-2
V: TRBV20-1
size: many
D: -
DNA: TGCAGTGCCCCCCTCCCCGGGGAGCTGTTTTTT
CDR3: CSAPLPGELFF

J: TRBJ2-5
V: TRBV12-3/TRBV12-4
size: few
D: TRBD1
DNA: TGTGCCAGCAGTTCCGAAGGACAGGTCGGGGAGACCCAGTACTTC
CDR3: CASSSEGQVGETQYF